The source of this T cell receptor beta chain is a study of regulatory T cells in long-lasting Graves disease. Time point meaning: persistent/refractory GD, antithyroid drugs over 5 years with positive TRAb. Construction of the TCR library relied on RNA isolated from PBMCs. Those enrolled as patients came out of an endocrinology department in Xi'an, China. This clonotype was detected only a few times. Arm-PCR with iRepertoire HTBI primers amplified the CDR3 regions for these TCR beta libraries. In TCRdb, the multiplex PCR reads were re-called with MiXCR into one record per CDR3 protein. This table has about 430,000 distinct CDR3 sequences, 20% to 25% appearing once. The sample consisted of peripheral blood mononuclear cells (PBMCs), taken when the disease was refractory, from a patient treated with antithyroid drugs. This receptor was obtained from a female donor with Graves disease.

The CDR3 coding sequence is TGTGCCAGCAGTTACTCATGGGACCCTAGCAATCAGCCCCAGCATTTT. Encoded protein: CASSYSWDPSNQPQHF. The chain combines TRBV6-2 or TRBV6-3 with TRBJ1-5; a possible D gene is TRBD1 (5 bases). The CDR3 loop spans 16 amino acids. Trimming cost V 0 bases and J 0 bases, with 9 bases left between them. Germline-derived CDR1 and CDR2 are MNHEY and SVGEGT.